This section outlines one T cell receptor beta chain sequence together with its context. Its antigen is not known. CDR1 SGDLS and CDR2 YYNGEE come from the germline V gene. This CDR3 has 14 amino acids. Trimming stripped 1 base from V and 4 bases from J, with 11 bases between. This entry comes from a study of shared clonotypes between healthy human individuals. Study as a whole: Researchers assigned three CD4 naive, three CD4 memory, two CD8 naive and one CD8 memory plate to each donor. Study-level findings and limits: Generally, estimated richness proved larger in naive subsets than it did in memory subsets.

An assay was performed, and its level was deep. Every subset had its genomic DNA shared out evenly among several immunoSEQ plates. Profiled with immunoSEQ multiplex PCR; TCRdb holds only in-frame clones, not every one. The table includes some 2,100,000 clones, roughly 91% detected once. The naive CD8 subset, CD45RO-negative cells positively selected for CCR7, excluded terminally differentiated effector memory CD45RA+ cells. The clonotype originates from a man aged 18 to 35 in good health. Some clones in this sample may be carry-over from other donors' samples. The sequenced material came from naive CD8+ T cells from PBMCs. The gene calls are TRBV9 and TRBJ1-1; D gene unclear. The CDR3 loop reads CASSVTEGFTEAFF. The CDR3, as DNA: TGTGCCAGCAGCGTAACAGAGGGCTTCACTGAAGCTTTCTTT.